This TCR beta chain stems from a study of sequential checkpoint blockade in melanoma. Assay: immunoSEQ multiplex PCR; the TCRdb copy retains only in-frame clones and omits some. The table records about 29,000 clones, around 77% of them present only once. The treatment: randomized to nivolumab then ipilimumab (arm A) or the reverse (arm B). Only a few counts were recorded for this clone. Per germline, CDR1 SGHDT and CDR2 YYEEEE. The V and J ends lost 4 bases and 4 bases, in that order; junction bases with no gene match: 7. This CDR3 contains 14 residues. The receptor's source is a human donor with melanoma. Sequencing used CD8+ T cells sorted from blood (inferred from file names), obtained from a patient given nivolumab and ipilimumab in sequence. The rearrangement uses TRBV5-6 and TRBJ2-7, with 8 bases aligning to TRBD1. The CDR3 sequence is CASSTDRADYEQYF. CDR3 DNA sequence: TGTGCCAGCAGCACGGACAGGGCGGATTACGAGCAGTACTTC.